This T cell receptor beta chain comes out of a study of tumor-infiltrating lymphocytes in primary liver carcinoma. Study details: Patients included men and women of 30 to 69 years.

The CDR3 covers 14 residues. CDR1 and CDR2 from the germline V gene are LGHNA and YNFKEQ. V was clipped by 4 bases and J by 7 bases; unmatched bases: 6. Study results and limitations: Tumor top-250-clone fraction significantly exceeded that of blood (p = 0.039). Compared with tumor region pairs, tumor-adjacent and tumor-blood pairs overlapped less.

Unsorted whole blood served as the source of blood RNA, and germline DNA was extracted as well. The researchers drew roughly 3.8 milliliters of peripheral blood before surgery. From around 0.5 ug total RNA, TCR beta cDNA was generated with a primer in the constant region. Slightly modified ARM-PCR, run as three nested multiplex PCR rounds, produced the TCR beta libraries. It was with TRBV1-TRBV30 forward primers and a C-beta reverse primer that the first two PCR rounds were run, at about 9 cycles each. A single record per CDR3 protein comes from TCRdb applying MiXCR to the multiplex PCR reads. In the table there are approximately 300,000 distinct CDR3 sequences, approximately 60% of which are singletons. This clonotype was observed at least ten times. Its target is unknown.

This chain connects TRBV4-2 to TRBJ2-5; 10 bases match TRBD1. Sequenced input: peripheral blood. The receptor was isolated from a middle-aged man with primary liver carcinoma and hepatitis B virus infection. CDR3 loop: CASSPPGTGATQYF. In DNA, the CDR3 is TGTGCCAGCAGCCCTCCCGGGACAGGGGCGACCCAGTACTTC.